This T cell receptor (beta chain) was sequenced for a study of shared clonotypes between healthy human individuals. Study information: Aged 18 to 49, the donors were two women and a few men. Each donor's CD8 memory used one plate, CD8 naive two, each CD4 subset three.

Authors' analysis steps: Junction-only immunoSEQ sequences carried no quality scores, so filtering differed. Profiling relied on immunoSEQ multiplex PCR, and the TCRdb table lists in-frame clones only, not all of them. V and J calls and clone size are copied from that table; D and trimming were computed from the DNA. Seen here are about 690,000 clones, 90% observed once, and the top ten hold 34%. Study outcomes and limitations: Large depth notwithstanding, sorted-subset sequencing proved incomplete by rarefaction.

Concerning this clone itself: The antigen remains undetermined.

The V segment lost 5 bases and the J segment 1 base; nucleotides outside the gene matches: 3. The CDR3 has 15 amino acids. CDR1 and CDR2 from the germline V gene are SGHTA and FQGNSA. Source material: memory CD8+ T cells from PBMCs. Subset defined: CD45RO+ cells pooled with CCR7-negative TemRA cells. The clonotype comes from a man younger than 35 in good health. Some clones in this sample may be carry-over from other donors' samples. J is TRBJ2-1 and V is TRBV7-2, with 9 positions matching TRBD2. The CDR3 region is CASSGLATSYNEQFF. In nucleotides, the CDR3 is TGTGCCAGCAGCGGACTAGCGACTTCCTACAATGAGCAGTTCTTC. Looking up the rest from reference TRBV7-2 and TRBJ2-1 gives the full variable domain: GAGVSQSPSNKVTEKGKDVELRCDPISGHTALYWYRQSLGQGLEFLIYFQGNSAPDKSGLPSDRFSAERTGGSVSTLTIQRTQQEDSAVYLCASSGLATSYNEQFFGPGTRLTVL.